This entry lists 2 T cell receptor beta chains sequenced from one sample in a study of persistence of HIV-infected CD4 T cells. The immunoSEQ assay was version 4, run in survey mode. Sequencing was performed with immunoSEQ multiplex PCR; in TCRdb, only in-frame clones are kept and a portion is missing. The table includes around 42,000 clones, 75% to 85% detected once. No cognate antigen is known for these TCRs. An overlapping HIV-1 Gag peptide pool stimulated these cells at about 0.91 ug/peptide/mL. CD40L-negative CD69-negative CD45RO-high memory CD4+ T cells were sorted as populations depleted of antigen-responding cells. Sequenced here: CD4+ T cells sorted from PBMCs after approximately 20-hour stimulation, sampled from a patient who received antiretroviral therapy. The receptors were sampled from an adult man with HIV who was CMV-seropositive.

This chain joins TRBV2 and TRBJ1-1, with 7 bases identical to TRBD1. CDR1 and CDR2 from the germline V gene are SNHLY and FYNNEI. Trimming at V came to 5 bases and at J to 2 bases, leaving 8 bases not matched to a gene. The CDR3 extends over 15 amino acids. The CDR3 loop reads CASSPQGQINTEAFF. CDR3 DNA sequence: TGTGCCAGCAGTCCCCAGGGACAGATAAACACTGAAGCTTTCTTT.

This sequence joins TRBV30 and TRBJ1-2; D ambiguous. This CDR3 has 13 residues. Trimming stripped 1 base from V and 8 bases from J, with 14 bases between. Per germline, CDR1 GTSNPN and CDR2 SVGIG (reference sequence). The CDR3 region is CAWSGSTLRGYTF. CDR3 nucleotide sequence: TGTGCCTGGAGTGGTTCCACACTAAGGGGCTACACCTTC.